The entry below describes one TCR beta chain. Antigen: not known. The data derive from a study of CD8 T cells in ankylosing spondylitis. General study results and limits: For ankylosing spondylitis blood, a TCR beta motif of seven to nine highly homologous variants appeared characteristic. Clones tied to disease were said to be significantly enriched in matched ankylosing spondylitis synovial fluid. Reactive arthritis synovial fluid and blood previously showed some of these motif variants. Disease-linked clones, CD8+, were relatively rare in peripheral blood.

The CDR3 spans 16 residues. Germline-derived CDR1 and CDR2 are SGHRS and YFSETQ. V was pared by 3 bases and J by 1 base, with 17 bases between. TCRdb processed the 5' RACE reads anew with MiXCR; each CDR3 protein has one entry. The sample records 300,000 to 400,000 distinct CDR3 sequences, roughly 14% being singletons. This sequence originates from a male donor with ankylosing spondylitis or in good health (not recorded which). The sample consisted of blood, either unsorted or a sorted T cell fraction (not recorded which). The chain is built from TRBV5-1 and TRBJ2-7; D ambiguous. The CDR3, as DNA: TGCGCCAGCAGCTCCGAACTGGACCGAATTTCCTACGAGCAGTACTTC. It codes for CASSSELDRISYEQYF.